This TCR beta chain comes out of a study of blood T cell repertoires in COVID-19. Study-wide context: Samples came from the United States, Italy and Spain, spanning acute and convalescent COVID-19. From T cells, B-cell-depleted T cells, or PBMCs came the material, which was cDNA or gDNA.

This clone was detected once. As handled by the study authors: Reference gene primer amplification gave nucleated cell count estimates. The table came from immunoSEQ multiplex PCR; TCRdb's copy has only in-frame clones and leaves some out. From that table come the V and J calls and clone size; the DNA was used to work out D and trimming. The top ten clones hold around a sixth of a sample with approximately 80,000 clones, under 80% of them seen once. CDR1 is SQVTM and CDR2 is ANQGSEA in the germline V gene. V lost 4 bases and J 0 bases, leaving 11 bases between the germline ends. The CDR3 is 14 amino acids.

This TCR was sampled from a human donor in a cohort sampled during active COVID-19. What was sequenced was peripheral blood. This chain links TRBV29-1 with TRBJ2-3; D is possibly TRBD1 (5 bases). The CDR3, as DNA: TGCAGCGTTGGAGCAGGGTTTAGCACAGATACGCAGTATTTT. It is translated as CSVGAGFSTDTQYF.